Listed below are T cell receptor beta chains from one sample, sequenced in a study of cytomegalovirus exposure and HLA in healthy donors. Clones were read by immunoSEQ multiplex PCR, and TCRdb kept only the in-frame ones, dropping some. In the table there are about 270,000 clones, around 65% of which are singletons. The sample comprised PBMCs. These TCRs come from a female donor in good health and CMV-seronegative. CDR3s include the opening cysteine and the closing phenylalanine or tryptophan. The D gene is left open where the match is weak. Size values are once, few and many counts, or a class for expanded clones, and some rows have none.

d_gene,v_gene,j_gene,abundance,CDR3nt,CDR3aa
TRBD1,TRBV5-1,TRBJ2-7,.,TGCGCCAGCAGCTTGGGGCCCCCAGACAGGGGGCTACTCTACGAGCAGTACTTC,CASSLGPPDRGLLYEQYF
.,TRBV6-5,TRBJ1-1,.,TGTGCCAGCGTAGGGGCCGCTGAAGCTTTCTTT,CASVGAAEAFF
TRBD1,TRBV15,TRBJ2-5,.,TGTGCCACCAGCAGAGGACAGGGGTCAGGAGAGACCCAGTACTTC,CATSRGQGSGETQYF
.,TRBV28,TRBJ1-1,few,TGTGCCAGCAGTTTTGAGGGTTTACCTGAAGCTTTCTTT,CASSFEGLPEAFF
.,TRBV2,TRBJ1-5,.,TGTGCCAGCAGAACACAGGGCTCCAAGGGCAATCAGCCCCAGCATTTT,CASRTQGSKGNQPQHF
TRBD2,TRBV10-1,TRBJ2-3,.,TGCGCCAGCAGTGAGCCACTAGCGGGAGTTGGAGATACGCAGTATTTT,CASSEPLAGVGDTQYF
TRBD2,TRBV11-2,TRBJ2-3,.,TGTGCCAGCAGCCTAATAGCGGGAGGGAGAGATACGCAGTATTTT,CASSLIAGGRDTQYF
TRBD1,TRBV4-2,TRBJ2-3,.,TGTGCCAGCAGCCAAGGGGGACAGCACACAGATACGCAGTATTTT,CASSQGGQHTDTQYF
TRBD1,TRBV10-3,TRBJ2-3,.,TGTGCCATCAGTGAGTCTAAGGGACAGGGGAGCACAGATACGCAGTATTTT,CAISESKGQGSTDTQYF
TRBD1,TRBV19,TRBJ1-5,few,TGTGCCAGTAGTACCGTTTCGGGACAGGGGCAGCCCCAGCATTTT,CASSTVSGQGQPQHF
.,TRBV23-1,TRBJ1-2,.,TGCGCCAGCAGTCAAAGGGTAGGAGGTGGAACTAACTATGGCTACACCTTC,CASSQRVGGGTNYGYTF
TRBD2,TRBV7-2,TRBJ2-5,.,TGTGCCAGCAGTTCGGGTAGCGGGAGGGAGACCCAGTACTTC,CASSSGSGRETQYF
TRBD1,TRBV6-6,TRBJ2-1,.,TGTGCCATCAACTCCGGGACAGGGAGAAATGAGCAGTTCTTC,CAINSGTGRNEQFF
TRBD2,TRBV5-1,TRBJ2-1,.,TGCGCCAGCAGCCGGGGGGGCGGCAATGAGCAGTTCTTC,CASSRGGGNEQFF
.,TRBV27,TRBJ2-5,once,TGTGCCAGCCGGGGAAGTGATCAGGGTAATACAGGGGAGACCCAGTACTTC,CASRGSDQGNTGETQYF
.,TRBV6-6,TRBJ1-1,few,TGTGCCAGCAGTTATACTGGGGCGAACACTGAAGCTTTCTTT,CASSYTGANTEAFF
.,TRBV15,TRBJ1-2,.,TGTGCCACCAGCAGAGACAGGGGAAATTATGGCTACACCTTC,CATSRDRGNYGYTF
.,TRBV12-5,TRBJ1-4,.,TGTGCTAGTGGTTTGGTAGCAGGGGCTAATGAAAAACTGTTTTTT,CASGLVAGANEKLFF
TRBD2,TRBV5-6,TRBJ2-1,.,TGTGCCAGCAGCTCGGGACTAGCGGGAGGTTACAATGAGCAGTTCTTC,CASSSGLAGGYNEQFF
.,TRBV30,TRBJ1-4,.,TGTGCCTGGAGGCCCACCGGGACTGGAGGTGAAAAACTGTTTTTT,CAWRPTGTGGEKLFF
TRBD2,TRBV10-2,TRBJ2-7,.,TGCGCCAGCATTAGCGGGTCCTACGAGCAGTACTTC,CASISGSYEQYF
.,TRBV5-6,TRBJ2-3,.,TGTGCCAGCAGCTTTTTAGTAGGAGTGGTTCCCCCGCTGGGTACGCAGTATTTT,CASSFLVGVVPPLGTQYF
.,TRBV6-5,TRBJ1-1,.,TGTGCCAGCAGTTTGACGGGGGGCGATAACACTGAAGCTTTCTTT,CASSLTGGDNTEAFF
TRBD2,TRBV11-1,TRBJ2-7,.,TGTGCCAGCAGCTCGGCTAGCGGGATTCTTTCCGAGCAGTACTTC,CASSSASGILSEQYF
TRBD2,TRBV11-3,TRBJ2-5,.,TGTGCCAGCAGCTCAAACGGACTAGACCAAGAGACCCAGTACTTC,CASSSNGLDQETQYF
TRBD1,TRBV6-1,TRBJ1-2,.,TGTGCCAGCAGTGAAGAGAGTGCCGGGACAGGGCGTAATGGCTACACCTTC,CASSEESAGTGRNGYTF
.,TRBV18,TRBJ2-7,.,TGTGCCAGCTCACCGGCGATAGCCGCGGACTACGAGCAGTACTTC,CASSPAIAADYEQYF
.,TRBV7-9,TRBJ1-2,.,TGTGCCAGCAGCTTACACGGGACACCACCTGGCTACACCTTC,CASSLHGTPPGYTF
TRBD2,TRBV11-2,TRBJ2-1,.,TGTGCCAGCAGCTGGGGACTAGCGGGAGGTTACAATGAGCAGTTCTTC,CASSWGLAGGYNEQFF
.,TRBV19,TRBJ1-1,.,TGTGCCAGTAGTACAGCAGGAAACACTGAAGCTTTCTTT,CASSTAGNTEAFF
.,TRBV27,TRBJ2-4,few,TGTGCCAGCAGTTTCCAGGGAAGAGACATTCAGTACTTC,CASSFQGRDIQYF
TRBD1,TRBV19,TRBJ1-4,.,TGTGCCAGTAGCCCGGACAGGACGGAAAAACTGTTTTTT,CASSPDRTEKLFF
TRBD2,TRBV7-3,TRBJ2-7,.,TGTGCCAGCAGCGCGACGGGGGGCGAGCAGTACTTC,CASSATGGEQYF
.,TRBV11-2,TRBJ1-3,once,TGTGCCAGCACCCAAGCCCCCGGAAACACCATATATTTT,CASTQAPGNTIYF
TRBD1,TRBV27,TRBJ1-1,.,TGTGCCAGCAGTTTGGGCACAGGGGGGTTCACTGAAGCTTTCTTT,CASSLGTGGFTEAFF
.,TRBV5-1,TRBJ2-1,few,TGCGCCAGCAGCTTGGAGGGAGGACCCACAGATGAGCAGTTCTTC,CASSLEGGPTDEQFF
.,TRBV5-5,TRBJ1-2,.,TGTGCCAGCAGCTTGCGGCAGGGGTCTAACTATGGCTACACCTTC,CASSLRQGSNYGYTF
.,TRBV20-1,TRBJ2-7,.,TGCAGTGCTAGCCAGAAGTACGAGCAGTACTTC,CSASQKYEQYF
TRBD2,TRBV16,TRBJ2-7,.,TGTGCCAGCAGCCAATCGATCAGGACTAGCGGGATATTGGGGGAGCAGTACTTC,CASSQSIRTSGILGEQYF
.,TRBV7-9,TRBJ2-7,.,TGTGCCAGCAGTCTTTCGCGGGGCCAGCAGTACTTC,CASSLSRGQQYF
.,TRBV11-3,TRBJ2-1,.,TGTGCCAGCAGCTCAGGGGCAAGGGACCAGAGGCAGTTCTTC,CASSSGARDQRQFF
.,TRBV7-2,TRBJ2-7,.,TGTGCCAGCAGCTTAGGACCGGGAGAGCTCTACGAGCAGTACTTC,CASSLGPGELYEQYF
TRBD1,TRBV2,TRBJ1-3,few,TGTGCCAGCAGGGGGACAGGATCGCGTGGAAACACCATATATTTT,CASRGTGSRGNTIYF
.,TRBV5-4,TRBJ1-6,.,TGTGCCAGCAGCTCAGGGAGGACCTATAATTCACCCCTCCACTTT,CASSSGRTYNSPLHF
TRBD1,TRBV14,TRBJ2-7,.,TGTGCCAGCAGCCAAGCAAGGACAGGAGAACCCTACGAGCAGTACTTC,CASSQARTGEPYEQYF
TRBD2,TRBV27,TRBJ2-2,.,TGTGCCAGCAGCCCCGGGACTAGAGGCACCGGGGAGCTGTTTTTT,CASSPGTRGTGELFF
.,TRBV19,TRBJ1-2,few,TGTGCCAGTAGTATAGATGTCGGTTTTTATGGCTACACCTTC,CASSIDVGFYGYTF
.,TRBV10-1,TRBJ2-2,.,TGCGCCAGCAGTGTCCGGTCCGTGGGGGAGCTGTTTTTT,CASSVRSVGELFF
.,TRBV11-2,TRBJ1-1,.,TGTGCCAGCAGCTTACGAGCTACGGGGGCTTTCTTT,CASSLRATGAFF
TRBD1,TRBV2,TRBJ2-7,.,TGTGCCAGCAGCGGGGACAGGGGCCAGGACGAGCAGTACTTC,CASSGDRGQDEQYF
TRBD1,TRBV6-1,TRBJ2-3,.,TGTGCCAGCAGTGCTAAAGGACAGGGCGTCGCAGATACGCAGTATTTT,CASSAKGQGVADTQYF